A single T cell receptor beta chain is shown here with its context. The target antigen is unknown. This entry is derived from a study of a mutant IDH1 vaccine in newly diagnosed glioma. Study information: Beginning 4-6 weeks after radiotherapy alone, or with temozolomide cycles, vaccination took place. Previous care, which was radiotherapy, temozolomide, or both, most often involved both. Findings and caveats of the study: Pseudoprogression appeared unlinked to shifts in leading peripheral T cell clonotypes.

Assay: immunoSEQ multiplex PCR; the TCRdb copy retains only in-frame clones and omits some. The sample records around 50,000 clones, around 85% being singletons. Time point described: week 47, end of study. With topical imiquimod, each dose of the vaccine consisted of 300 ug of mutant IDH1 20-mer peptide. Sequenced here: PBMCs, sampled from a glioma patient whose treatment included an IDH1 peptide vaccine. The clonotype comes from a woman in her 30s with glioma. Some clones in this sample may be carry-over from other donors' samples.

CDR3 in amino acids: CASSLGPHTQYF. CDR3 in DNA: TGTGCCAGCAGTTTAGGACCTCATACGCAGTATTTT. J is TRBJ2-3 and V is TRBV27, with D unresolved. The V gene lost 2 bases and the J gene lost 7 bases, with 7 bases spanning the gap. The CDR3 extends over 12 amino acids. Per the germline V gene, CDR1 is MNHEY and CDR2 is SMNVEV (reference sequence).